What follows describes a single T cell receptor (beta chain). This entry is derived from a study of T cell repertoires in cytomegalovirus infection. V gave up 8 bases and J gave up 6 bases, with 20 bases separating them. CDR1 is SNHLY and CDR2 is FYNNEI in the germline V gene. This CDR3 comprises 15 residues. One entry per CDR3 protein results from TCRdb running MiXCR on the reads. The top ten clones hold roughly 50% of a sample with roughly 230,000 distinct CDR3 sequences, over 15% of them seen once. The clonotype comes from a human donor in good health (CMV status not recorded). Some clones in this sample may be carry-over from other donors' samples. The sequenced material came from CD8+ T cells from PBMCs. The V gene is TRBV2, the J gene TRBJ1-5; TRBD1 is a possible D gene (5 bases). This chain's CDR3 is CASVGESMEGQPQHF. The CDR3 DNA is TGTGCCAGCGTAGGGGAATCAATGGAGGGTCAGCCCCAGCATTTT.